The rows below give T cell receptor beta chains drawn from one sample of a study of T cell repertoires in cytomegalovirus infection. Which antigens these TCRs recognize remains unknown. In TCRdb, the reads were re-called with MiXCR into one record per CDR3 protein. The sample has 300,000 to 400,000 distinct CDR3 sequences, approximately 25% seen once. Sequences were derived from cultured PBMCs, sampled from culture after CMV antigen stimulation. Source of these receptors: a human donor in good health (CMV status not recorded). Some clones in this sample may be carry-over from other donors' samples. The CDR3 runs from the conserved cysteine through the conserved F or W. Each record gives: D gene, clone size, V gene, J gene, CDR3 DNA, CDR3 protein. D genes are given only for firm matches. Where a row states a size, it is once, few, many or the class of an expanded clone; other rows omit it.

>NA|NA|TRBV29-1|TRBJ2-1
TGCAGCGTTGCGGTCGGCAGCAATGAGCAGTTCTTC
CSVAVGSNEQFF
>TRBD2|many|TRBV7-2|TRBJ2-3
TGTGCCAGCAGCTACCACGGGACTAAGCCTAGCACAGATACGCAGTATTTT
CASSYHGTKPSTDTQYF
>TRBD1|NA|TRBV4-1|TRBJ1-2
TGCGCCAGCAGCTTTCCCCAGGGGGCGGAAGGCTACACCTTC
CASSFPQGAEGYTF
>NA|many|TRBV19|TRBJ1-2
TGTGCCAGTAGTATCGACACCTATGGCTACACCTTC
CASSIDTYGYTF
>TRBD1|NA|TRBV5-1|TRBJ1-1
TGCGCCAGCAGCGCGACAGGGAGAGAGGACACTGAAGCTTTCTTT
CASSATGREDTEAFF
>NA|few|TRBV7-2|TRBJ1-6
TGTGCCAGCAATGAACAGGGATTTAATTCACCCCTCCACTTT
CASNEQGFNSPLHF
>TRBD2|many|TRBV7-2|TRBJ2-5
TGTGCCAGCAGCTTAGTGGGCGGGAGGGTCCAAGAGACCCAGTACTTC
CASSLVGGRVQETQYF
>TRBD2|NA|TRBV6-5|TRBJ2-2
TGTGCCAGCCGACGACTAGCGGGATCCGGGGAGCTGTTTTTT
CASRRLAGSGELFF
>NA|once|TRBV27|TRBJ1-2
TGTGCCAGCAGTTCCGGGCCTGGGACAGGCTACACCTTC
CASSSGPGTGYTF
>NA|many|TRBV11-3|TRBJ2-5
TGTGCCAGCAGCTTAGGAGGTAACCAAGAGACCCAGTACTTC
CASSLGGNQETQYF
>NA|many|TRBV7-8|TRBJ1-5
TGTGCCAGCAGCAGAGAAGGACAGATAAATCAGCCCCAGCATTTT
CASSREGQINQPQHF
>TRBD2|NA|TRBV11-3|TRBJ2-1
TGTGCCAGCAGCCGAGGACTAGCGGGAGATCGGCAGTTCTTC
CASSRGLAGDRQFF
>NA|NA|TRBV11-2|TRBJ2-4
TGTGCCAGCAGCCCTCGCCTGGGCATTCAGTACTTC
CASSPRLGIQYF
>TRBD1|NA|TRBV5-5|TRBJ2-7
TGTGCCAGCAGCTTGTATGGGACAGGATACGAGCAGTACTTC
CASSLYGTGYEQYF
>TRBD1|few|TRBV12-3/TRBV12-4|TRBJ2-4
TGTGCCAGCAGTATTGGACAGGGGGCGTCCAAAAACATTCAGTACTTC
CASSIGQGASKNIQYF
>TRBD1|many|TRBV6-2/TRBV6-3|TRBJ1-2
TGTGCCAGCAGTTACTCGGACAGGATTTACTATGGCTACACCTTC
CASSYSDRIYYGYTF
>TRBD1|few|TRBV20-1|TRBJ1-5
TGCAGTGCTAGTCGACAGGGGGTGAGAGAACCCCAGCATTTT
CSASRQGVREPQHF
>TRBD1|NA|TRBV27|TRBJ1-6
TGTGCCAGCAGTTTAATCGGGACAGGGGTTAATTCACCCCTCCACTTT
CASSLIGTGVNSPLHF
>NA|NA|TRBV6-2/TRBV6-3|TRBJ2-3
TGTGCCAGCAGTTACTCCGGTTACGAGACAGATACGCAGTATTTT
CASSYSGYETDTQYF
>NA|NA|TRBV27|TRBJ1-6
TGTGCCAGCAGTTTAATCGAGGGGATGGTCCTCCACTTT
CASSLIEGMVLHF
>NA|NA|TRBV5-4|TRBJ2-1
TGTGCCAGCAGCTTAGAGTCGGCTTCATTTGAGCAGTTCTTC
CASSLESASFEQFF
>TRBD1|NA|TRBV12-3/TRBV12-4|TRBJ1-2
TGTGCCAGCAGCCCAACACGAGGCGTGACAGGGGGCATGTGGGGCTACACCTTC
CASSPTRGVTGGMWGYTF
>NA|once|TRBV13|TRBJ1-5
TGTGCCAGCAGCTCCCGGTCGGCCCGTTGGGGCAATCAGCCCCAGCATTTT
CASSSRSARWGNQPQHF
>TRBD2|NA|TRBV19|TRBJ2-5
TGTGCCAGTAGTACCCGACTAGCGGCTCAAGAGACCCAGTACTTC
CASSTRLAAQETQYF
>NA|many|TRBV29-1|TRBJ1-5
TGCAGCGTTGAAGACGACACCGGGGGTCCGGGTCAGCCCCAGCATTTT
CSVEDDTGGPGQPQHF
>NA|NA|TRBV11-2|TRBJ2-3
TGTGCCAGCAGCTCACCATTTAGCCGTAATACGCAGTATTTT
CASSSPFSRNTQYF
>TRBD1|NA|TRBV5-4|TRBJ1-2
TGTGCCAGCAGCACCGAAGGGGGCATGAGAAACTATGGCTACACCTTC
CASSTEGGMRNYGYTF
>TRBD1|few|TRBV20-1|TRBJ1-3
TGCAGTGCTAGTATCGACAGGGGTGCCTCCGGAAACACCATATATTTT
CSASIDRGASGNTIYF